The T cell receptor (beta chain) under discussion was sequenced for a study of blood T cell repertoires in COVID-19. This clone was seen a few times. The CDR3 is 14 amino acids. V dropped 6 bases and J dropped 8 bases, with 19 bases sitting between them. The germline V gene encodes CDR1 WNHNN and CDR2 SYGVQD (reference sequence). Those designated as exposed participants met a COVID-19 case within 2 weeks before study entry. The method was immunoSEQ multiplex PCR; TCRdb's version includes in-frame clones alone and lacks a portion of them. The repertoire includes about 210,000 clones, around 88% of them detected once, and roughly 4.5% sits in the top ten.

Sequenced material: PBMCs or T cells enriched from blood (not recorded which). The source of this sequence is a woman in her twenties or thirties who had been exposed to COVID-19. The chain carries TRBV10-1 and TRBJ1-2, with D possibly matching TRBD1 (5 bases). The CDR3 is CASSPTGQGYGYTF. CDR3 DNA: TGCGCCAGCAGCCCCACGGGCCAGGGATACGGCTACACCTTC.